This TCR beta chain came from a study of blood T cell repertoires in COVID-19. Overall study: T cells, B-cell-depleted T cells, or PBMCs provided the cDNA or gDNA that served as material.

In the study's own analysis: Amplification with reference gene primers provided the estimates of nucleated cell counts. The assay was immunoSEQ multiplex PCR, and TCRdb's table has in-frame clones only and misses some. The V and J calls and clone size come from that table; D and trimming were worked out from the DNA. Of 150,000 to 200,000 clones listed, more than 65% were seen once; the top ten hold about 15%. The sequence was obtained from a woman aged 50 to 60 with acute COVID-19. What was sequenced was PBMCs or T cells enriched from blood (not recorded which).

CDR3: CASSFVPTPRTDTEAFF. The CDR3 DNA is TGTGCCAGCAGCTTTGTCCCGACTCCCAGGACAGACACTGAAGCTTTCTTT. This rearrangement joins TRBV7-9 to TRBJ1-1; the D gene is possibly TRBD1 (6 bases). V was trimmed by 3 bases and J by 3 bases, leaving 20 bases between them. Germline CDR1 and CDR2: SEHNR and FQNEAQ (reference sequence). CDR3 length: 17 amino acids.